The 11 T cell receptor beta chains in this list originate from one sample, sequenced in a study of cytomegalovirus exposure and HLA in healthy donors. Only in-frame clones appear in the TCRdb table, and some are missing; sequencing was by immunoSEQ multiplex PCR. The sample consists of about 73,000 clones, around 95% of them appearing once. Source material: PBMCs. The receptor set was obtained from a man younger than 30 in good health and CMV-seronegative.

This clone appeared a few times. This chain uses TRBV30 with TRBJ1-6; TRBD1 agrees at 10 bases. The ends lost 7 bases at V and 7 bases at J; junction bases unmatched: 1. The CDR3 sequence is 12 residues long. In germline, CDR1 is GTSNPN, CDR2 SVGIG (reference sequence). For the CDR3, the DNA is TGTGCCTTGGGACAGGGGAATTCACCCCTCCACTTT. This encodes CALGQGNSPLHF.

This sequence joins TRBV28 and TRBJ1-1, with D unresolved. The germline CDR1 and CDR2 sequences are MDHEN and SYDVKM. CDR3 size: 14 residues. Trimming took 3 bases from V and 5 from J, leaving 13 bases between them. CDR3 DNA: TGTGCCAGCAGTTTTGGCCTTTCACGAACTGAAGCTTTCTTT. Its protein is CASSFGLSRTEAFF.

V gene TRBV29-1 combines with J gene TRBJ1-1, with TRBD1 identical over 8 bases. The germline V gene has CDR1 SQVTM and CDR2 ANQGSEA. The CDR3 totals 14 residues. Trimming took 4 bases from V and 10 from J; bases not matched to a gene: 14. Here the CDR3 reads CSVASDRAARGAFF. The CDR3, as DNA: TGCAGCGTTGCTTCGGACAGGGCCGCCCGGGGAGCTTTCTTT.

The genes are TRBV11-2 and TRBJ1-3, with D possibly being TRBD1 (5 bases). Germline CDR1 SGHAT, CDR2 FQNNGV. The V gene lost 0 bases and the J gene lost 4 bases, with 13 bases spanning the gap. CDR3 length equals 16 residues. The CDR3 nucleotides are TGTGCCAGCAGCTTAGAATTAACAGGCTGGGGAAACACCATATATTTT. This encodes CASSLELTGWGNTIYF.

This clone was found once. The chain combines TRBV19 with TRBJ2-3; 13 bases fit TRBD2. CDR3 length: 13 amino acids. V shed 6 bases and J 7 bases; nucleotides not matched to a gene: 1. In germline, CDR1 is LNHDA, CDR2 SQIVND (reference sequence). CDR3 sequence (DNA): TGTGCCAGTAGACTAGCGGGGGGGAATACGCAGTATTTT. It is translated as CASRLAGGNTQYF.

The chain carries TRBV11-2 and TRBJ2-7; D unclear. The germline V gene has CDR1 SGHAT and CDR2 FQNNGV. This CDR3 is 13 amino acids long. V lost 2 bases, J lost 4 bases, and 9 bases lay in between. As DNA, the CDR3 is TGTGCCAGCAGCTTACAGGCGTCGTACGAGCAGTACTTC. Translation: CASSLQASYEQYF.

The J gene is TRBJ2-7, the V gene TRBV30; 11 positions agree with TRBD1. Trimming at V came to 4 bases and at J to 5 bases, leaving 4 bases not matched to a gene. Germline V gives CDR1 GTSNPN, CDR2 SVGIG (reference sequence). This CDR3 comprises 13 residues. As DNA, the CDR3 is TGTGCCTGGAACGGGGACAGGGGGGACGAGCAGTACTTC. This translates into CAWNGDRGDEQYF.

The chain uses TRBV6-6 and TRBJ2-5; D is unresolved. The CDR3 runs to 11 residues. V lost 5 bases to trimming and J lost 2 bases, with 3 bases between them. In germline, CDR1 is MNHNY, CDR2 SVGAGI (reference sequence). This CDR3 reads CASSVQETQYF. The CDR3 region has the DNA TGTGCCAGCAGTGTACAAGAGACCCAGTACTTC.

The genes are TRBV30 and TRBJ1-3; D is uncertain. V was trimmed by 5 bases and J by 1 base, leaving 3 bases between them. Germline V gene sequence: CDR1 GTSNPN, CDR2 SVGIG (reference sequence). The CDR3 runs to 11 residues. This CDR3 reads CAWSSGNTIYF. The CDR3 DNA sequence: TGTGCCTGGTCGTCTGGAAACACCATATATTTT.

The rearrangement joins TRBV19 to TRBJ2-5; weak D call: TRBD1 (6 bases). This CDR3 contains 15 residues. Trimming took 1 base from V and 6 from J, leaving 15 bases between them. Germline assignment: CDR1 LNHDA and CDR2 SQIVND (reference sequence). CDR3: CASSIAPTGTKTQYF. In nucleotides, the CDR3 is TGTGCCAGTAGTATAGCTCCGACAGGAACCAAGACCCAGTACTTC.

This chain links TRBV2 with TRBJ2-7; D possibly corresponds to TRBD1 (5 bases). The V gene lost 4 bases and the J gene lost 6 bases, with 13 bases spanning the gap. Germline V gives CDR1 SNHLY, CDR2 FYNNEI. The CDR3 spans 13 residues. In DNA form, the CDR3 reads TGTGCCAGCAGTGCACCAGGGATGGCCGAGCAGTACTTC. It codes for CASSAPGMAEQYF.